The 15 T cell receptor beta chains below all came from one sample that was sequenced in a study of T cells in tumors after PD-1 blockade. TCRdb's table, derived via immunoSEQ multiplex PCR, lists solely in-frame clones and lacks some. The table records 40,000 to 55,000 clones, about four fifths of them present only once. The sequencing used PBMCs, collected before anti-PD-1 treatment. Every receptor here comes from a human donor with basal cell carcinoma.

V usage is TRBV24-1 and J usage is TRBJ2-1; D may be TRBD2 (6 bases). V lost 6 bases to trimming and J lost 0 bases, with 8 bases between them. The CDR3 extends over 14 amino acids. The germline CDR1 and CDR2 sequences are KGHDR and SFDVKD. For the CDR3, the DNA is TGTGCCACCAGTCCCGGGAGCTCCTACAATGAGCAGTTCTTC. Encoded protein: CATSPGSSYNEQFF.

The chain links TRBV5-4 to TRBJ1-1; perhaps TRBD1 as D (6 bases). The CDR3 runs to 14 residues. Trimming cost V 9 bases and J 3 bases, with 18 bases left between them. Germline assignment: CDR1 SGHNT and CDR2 YYREEE (reference sequence). The CDR3 coding sequence is TGTGCCATCAAACAGGGAATTGCGGACACTGAAGCTTTCTTT. It codes for CAIKQGIADTEAFF.

A few counts support this clone. In nucleotides, the CDR3 is TGTGCCAGCAGCTTAACCCAGGTGAACACTGAAGCTTTCTTT. Translation gives CASSLTQVNTEAFF. This chain links TRBV7-2 with TRBJ1-1; no definite D call. The CDR3 consists of 14 residues. Trimming took 2 bases from V and 0 from J, leaving 7 bases between them. CDR1 and CDR2 from the germline V gene are SGHTA and FQGNSA.

This chain joins TRBV11-3 and TRBJ2-2, with 10 bases that match TRBD1. The CDR3 length is 14 residues. The germline V gene encodes CDR1 SGHNT and CDR2 YENEEA. V lost 4 bases to trimming and J lost 6 bases; unmatched junction nucleotides: 2. The CDR3 protein is CASSSGTGAGELFF. Here the CDR3 DNA reads TGTGCCAGCAGCTCCGGGACAGGGGCCGGGGAGCTGTTTTTT.

The chain combines TRBV19 with TRBJ2-7; 9 bases are shared with TRBD2. J lost 3 bases, V lost 3 bases, and 6 bases had no gene match. The CDR3 loop spans 15 amino acids. The germline V gene encodes CDR1 LNHDA and CDR2 SQIVND (reference sequence). CDR3 in amino acids: CASSMQTSGLYEQYF. The CDR3, as DNA: TGTGCCAGTAGTATGCAGACTAGCGGTCTCTACGAGCAGTACTTC.

The chain carries TRBV5-1 and TRBJ2-1, with D perhaps TRBD1 (5 bases). This CDR3 comprises 11 residues. Germline CDR1 reads SGHRS; CDR2 reads YFSETQ. CDR3 loop: CVRVAGNEQFF. DNA of the CDR3: TGCGTTCGGGTAGCAGGGAATGAGCAGTTCTTC.

This chain connects TRBV3-1 (or the pseudogene TRBV3-2) to TRBJ1-2; D unresolved. Germline V gives CDR1 LGHDT, CDR2 YNNKEL (reference sequence). Trimming took 1 base from V and 5 from J, leaving 8 bases between them. The CDR3 length is 13 residues. The CDR3, as DNA: TGTGCCAGCAGCCAAGCGTCTGAGTATGGCTACACCTTC. Amino acid sequence: CASSQASEYGYTF.

The gene calls are TRBV28 and TRBJ1-2; D possibly corresponds to TRBD1 (5 bases). Germline loops: CDR1 MDHEN, CDR2 SYDVKM. With 5 bases removed from V and 0 bases from J, the gap between germline ends came to 13 bases. The CDR3 is made up of 15 amino acids. The CDR3 nucleotides are TGTGCCAGCAGTCTACGCAGGGAAGCTAACTATGGCTACACCTTC. Its translation: CASSLRREANYGYTF.

The V call is TRBV29-1, the J call TRBJ2-7, with D possibly called TRBD1 or TRBD2 (5 bases each). The germline V gene encodes CDR1 SQVTM and CDR2 ANQGSEA. Trimming left V 5 bases short and J 2 bases short, with 16 bases between. The CDR3 totals 14 residues. The CDR3 DNA reads as TGCAGCGTTCATAGGGACCCCACGACCTACGAGCAGTACTTC. This encodes CSVHRDPTTYEQYF.

This rearrangement joins TRBV12-2 to TRBJ2-7; the table's D call TRBD1 went unverified against the DNA. TRBV12-2 is assigned pseudogene status. The CDR3 extends over 15 amino acids. CDR3 region: CASRPSRTGCSEQYF. DNA for the CDR3: TGTGCAAGTCGCCCAAGCAGGACAGGGTGTTCCGAGCAGTACTTC.

The chain uses TRBV6-5 and TRBJ1-1; 8 bases agree with TRBD1. V trimming: 5 bases; J trimming: 4 bases; junction bases outside the gene matches: 0. The CDR3 has 12 residues. CDR1 and CDR2 (germline): MNHEY, SVGAGI. The CDR3 bases are TGTGCCAGCAGTACAGGGGGCACTGAAGCTTTCTTT. Residues: CASSTGGTEAFF.

CDR3 sequence: CASSVDVRNQPQHF. The CDR3 DNA reads as TGTGCCAGCAGCGTAGATGTCAGGAATCAGCCCCAGCATTTT. The V gene is TRBV9, the J gene TRBJ1-5; D call uncertain. The V and J ends lost 0 bases and 4 bases respectively, with 8 bases between them. Germline lookup yields CDR1 SGDLS and CDR2 YYNGEE. This CDR3 comprises 14 residues.

The chain uses TRBV28 and TRBJ2-2; 8 bases map to TRBD1. The CDR3 covers 15 residues. CDR1 and CDR2 (germline): MDHEN, SYDVKM. After removal of 6 bases from V and 4 bases from J, the junction contained 7 bases not matched to a gene. The CDR3 spells CASSWDRTFTGELFF. The CDR3 coding sequence is TGTGCCAGCAGCTGGGACAGGACTTTCACCGGGGAGCTGTTTTTT.

This clone was observed a single time. The J gene is TRBJ2-1, the V gene TRBV28; 9 bases map to TRBD1. The CDR3 contains 15 residues. Germline values: CDR1 MDHEN, CDR2 SYDVKM. Germline trimming cut 6 bases from V and 4 bases from J; bases unmatched to any gene: 7. CDR3 DNA sequence: TGTGCCAGCAGCCCTACGACAGGGGGGTACAATGAGCAGTTCTTC. Protein sequence: CASSPTTGGYNEQFF.

V and J are TRBV19 and TRBJ1-4, with a tentative D call TRBD1 (5 bases). The CDR3 length is 12 residues. Looked up from germline, CDR1 is LNHDA and CDR2 is SQIVND (reference sequence). Deletions cut 6 bases from V and 4 bases from J, with 6 bases between. DNA for the CDR3: TGTGCCAGTAGGGACATTAATGAAAAACTGTTTTTT. Residues: CASRDINEKLFF.